These T cell receptor beta chains were read from a single sample in a study of cytomegalovirus exposure and HLA in healthy donors. Using immunoSEQ multiplex PCR, the repertoire was profiled, and TCRdb retains in-frame clones only, with some absent. The sample yields 130,000 to 150,000 clones, 60% to 80% seen once. Sequenced material: PBMCs. These receptors came from a male donor in good health and CMV-seronegative. The CDR3 runs from the conserved cysteine through the conserved F or W. D genes are given only for firm matches. Size is omitted from some rows. Given values are once, few, many or a class for expanded clones.

abundance,d_gene,j_gene,v_gene,CDR3nt,CDR3aa
-,-,TRBJ2-2,TRBV2,TGTGCCAGCATATTTCAGGGAACCGGGGAGCTGTTTTTT,CASIFQGTGELFF
-,-,TRBJ1-1,TRBV28,TGTGCCAGCAGTTTTTTCCAGAGGAGCACTGAAGCTTTCTTT,CASSFFQRSTEAFF
-,-,TRBJ1-5,TRBV7-2,TGTGCCAGCAGCTTAGTGGGTACTACTAGCAATCAGCCCCAGCATTTT,CASSLVGTTSNQPQHF
-,-,TRBJ1-2,TRBV7-9,TGTTCCAGCAGCTTAGGCAGGTCCGCCGGCGACTATGGCTACACCTTC,CSSSLGRSAGDYGYTF
-,TRBD1,TRBJ2-7,TRBV28,TGTGCCAGCAGTTTAGAGGGCGGGACAGGCGGCTCCTACGAGCAGTACTTC,CASSLEGGTGGSYEQYF
few,-,TRBJ1-2,TRBV7-2,TGTGCCAGCAGCTTATCGAAAACAGGACGGGATGGCTACACCTTC,CASSLSKTGRDGYTF
few,TRBD2,TRBJ2-3,TRBV4-3,TGCGCCAGCAGCCAAGGCGGGGGATTCACAGATACGCAGTATTTT,CASSQGGGFTDTQYF
once,TRBD1,TRBJ2-1,TRBV10-1,TGCGCCAGCAGAAGGACAGGCACCTACAATGAGCAGTTCTTC,CASRRTGTYNEQFF
-,-,TRBJ1-1,TRBV28,TGTGCCAGCAGTTCGTTCGGCCCGAGGGACACTGAAGCTTTCTTT,CASSSFGPRDTEAFF
-,-,TRBJ1-2,TRBV29-1,TGCAGCGCTGGGGGGGGCTACACCTTC,CSAGGGYTF
-,-,TRBJ2-4,TRBV4-1,TGCGCCAGCAGCCGAAGCTGGGTGGGAGGCAAAAACATTCAGTACTTC,CASSRSWVGGKNIQYF
-,TRBD1,TRBJ1-1,TRBV4-1,TGCGCCAGCAGCCACAGGGGGCCTGAAGCTTTCTTT,CASSHRGPEAFF
-,-,TRBJ2-7,TRBV27,TGTGCCAGCAGTTCCATTTTAGGGGGGGGCGCCGTCTACGAGCAGTACTTC,CASSSILGGGAVYEQYF
-,-,TRBJ1-4,TRBV27,TGTGCCAGCAGTTTAAGCGGCAGCGGGAAACTGTTTTTT,CASSLSGSGKLFF
-,TRBD2,TRBJ2-3,TRBV19,TGTGCCAGTAGTATAGACCCTCTACCGGGACTAGCGGGGGCTAGCACAGATACGCAGTATTTT,CASSIDPLPGLAGASTDTQYF
-,-,TRBJ1-1,TRBV5-1,TGCGCCAGCAGCTTGGCCCGAGGGCAGACTGAAGCTTTCTTT,CASSLARGQTEAFF
-,TRBD1,TRBJ2-1,TRBV9,TGTGCCAGCAGCGTAGGGGGACAGGATGAGCAGTTCTTC,CASSVGGQDEQFF
few,-,TRBJ1-5,TRBV4-2,TGTGCCAGCAGCCAAGATAGGGGCCTGGCGCCCCAGCATTTT,CASSQDRGLAPQHF
few,-,TRBJ1-5,TRBV28,TGTGCCAGCAGTTTAGACTTCAGGAGGCCGACCCAGCATTTT,CASSLDFRRPTQHF
-,TRBD2,TRBJ2-1,TRBV19,TGTGCCAGTAGGAAGGAACTAGCGATAAATGAGCAGTTCTTC,CASRKELAINEQFF
-,-,TRBJ1-4,TRBV15,TGTGCCACCAGCACGGACATCCTTCTTGAAAAACTGTTTTTT,CATSTDILLEKLFF
-,TRBD1,TRBJ2-7,TRBV5-1,TGCGCCAGCAGTCCGGACAGGGGGCTGACCTACGAGCAGTACTTC,CASSPDRGLTYEQYF
once,-,TRBJ1-5,TRBV19,TGTGCCAGTAGTATTTGGGCAGTGAACAATCAGCCCCAGCATTTT,CASSIWAVNNQPQHF
-,-,TRBJ2-7,TRBV28,TGTGCCAGCACCCAAATTGACAGGCCCGACTACGAGCAGTACTTC,CASTQIDRPDYEQYF
-,-,TRBJ2-2,TRBV7-9,TGTGCCAGCAGCTTAACGGGGGTGAACACCGGGGAGCTGTTTTTT,CASSLTGVNTGELFF
-,-,TRBJ1-4,TRBV5-1,TGCGCCAGCAGCTTTGGGGAGAGGGGGTCTAATGAAAAACTGTTTTTT,CASSFGERGSNEKLFF
-,TRBD2,TRBJ2-7,TRBV7-9,TGTGCCAGCAGCCCCCTAATGGGACTAGCTTCCTACGAGCAGTACTTC,CASSPLMGLASYEQYF
once,TRBD1,TRBJ2-6,TRBV4-1,TGCGCCAGCAGCCAAGAGAGGGGGCGAGGGGCCAACGTCCTGACTTTC,CASSQERGRGANVLTF
-,-,TRBJ2-5,TRBV11-2,TGTGCCAGCAGCCTAATACGGGGACTTCAAGAGACCCAGTACTTC,CASSLIRGLQETQYF
-,-,TRBJ1-6,TRBV6-5,TGTGCCAGCAGTTACTCGCCCGGGGACTATAATTCACCCCTCCACTTT,CASSYSPGDYNSPLHF
-,-,TRBJ2-7,TRBV7-9,TGTTCCAGCGGAGGGGGGGCCTACGAGCAGTACTTC,CSSGGGAYEQYF
-,-,TRBJ1-5,TRBV27,TGTGCCAGCAGTGACCGGGGGGGTCAGCCCCAGCATTTT,CASSDRGGQPQHF
-,TRBD2,TRBJ2-3,TRBV28,TGTGCCAGCAGCCCGAGCGGGGGAAGCACAGATACGCAGTATTTT,CASSPSGGSTDTQYF
-,TRBD1,TRBJ1-2,TRBV5-6,TGTGCCAGCAGTAGGGGGCTTTATGGCTACACCTTC,CASSRGLYGYTF
-,TRBD1,TRBJ2-1,TRBV5-1,TGCGCCAGCAGCGTCTCCGGGACAGGGGGTACTTACAATGAGCAGTTCTTC,CASSVSGTGGTYNEQFF
-,-,TRBJ1-5,TRBV6-7,TGTGCCACCTACGAGGCACTTTGTAATCAGCCCCAGCATTTT,CATYEALCNQPQHF
-,-,TRBJ1-1,TRBV29-1,TGCAGCGTTGAGGGGCCATTTAACACTGAAGCTTTCTTT,CSVEGPFNTEAFF
-,-,TRBJ1-6,TRBV7-9,TGTGCCAGCAGCTTTTTAGGGAGTTCACCCCTCCACTTT,CASSFLGSSPLHF
few,-,TRBJ1-2,TRBV15,TGTGCCACCAGCGGGAGGGAAGGGGGTAACTATGGCTACACCTTC,CATSGREGGNYGYTF
-,TRBD1,TRBJ2-3,TRBV5-4,TGTGCCAGCAGCCGGACAGGGATCGCAGATACGCAGTATTTT,CASSRTGIADTQYF